The T cell receptor beta chain under discussion was sequenced for a study of cytomegalovirus exposure and HLA in healthy donors. Study-level findings and limits: Usually a TCR sequence was rare, but some public TCRs were found in many donors. Reported performance of the classifier showed diagnosis of cytomegalovirus status with high specificity and sensitivity.

The donors were part of the validation cohort, which consisted of under 150 subjects and was separate from the first cohort of several hundred subjects. The repertoire was sequenced with immunoSEQ multiplex PCR; TCRdb's copy has only in-frame clones and lacks some. The sample lists 150,000 to 170,000 clones; about 86% were seen once. On this clone: Antigen specificity is unknown.

This receptor was taken from a human donor in good health. Sequencing input: PBMCs.

As DNA, the CDR3 is TGTGCCAGCAGTTTAGTAACCGGAGGGAGCTACACCTTC. This encodes CASSLVTGGSYTF. The chain recombines TRBV28 with TRBJ1-2; D is unclear. Trimming took off 2 bases at V and 9 bases at J, with 13 bases between the two ends. Germline V gene data show CDR1 as MDHEN and CDR2 as SYDVKM. This CDR3 spans 13 amino acids.